This TCR beta chain was identified during a study of cytomegalovirus exposure and HLA in healthy donors. Whole-study results and caveats: Reported results showed that the classifier diagnosed cytomegalovirus status with high specificity and sensitivity.

PCR employed 60 Vbeta and 13 Jbeta primers. The protocol was immunoSEQ multiplex PCR, while the TCRdb copy is restricted to in-frame clones and leaves out a portion. The table has more than 100,000 clones, 15% to 17% seen once; the top ten hold over 1.5%. Germline-derived CDR1 and CDR2 are LNHDA and SQIVND (reference sequence). The length of the CDR3 is 14 residues. Trimming removed 5 bases from V and 6 bases from J, with 13 bases in between. This clone has a count of ten or more. The target antigen is unknown. Sequenced: PBMCs. The sequence was obtained from a woman under 30 in good health and CMV-seronegative. J is TRBJ2-2 and V is TRBV19; a weak D match, TRBD2 (5 bases). DNA of the CDR3: TGTGCCAGTAGTGCGGTCCCCGGGGCCGGGGAGCTGTTTTTT. This gives the protein CASSAVPGAGELFF.